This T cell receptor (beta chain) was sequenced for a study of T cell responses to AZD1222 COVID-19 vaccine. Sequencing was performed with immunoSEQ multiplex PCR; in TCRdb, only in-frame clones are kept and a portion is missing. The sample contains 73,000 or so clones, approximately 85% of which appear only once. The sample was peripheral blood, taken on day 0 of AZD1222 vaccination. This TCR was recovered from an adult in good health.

CDR3 loop: CASSLLSYSNQPQHF. The DNA of the CDR3 is TGCGCCAGCAGCCTACTTTCCTATAGCAATCAGCCCCAGCATTTT. The V gene is TRBV4-1, the J gene TRBJ1-5, with D uncertain. V shed 4 bases and J shed 0 bases, with 10 bases lying between them. This CDR3 contains 15 residues. Per germline, CDR1 MGHRA and CDR2 YSYEKL.